These T cell receptor beta chains were read from a single sample in a study of somatic mutations in cytotoxic T cells in rheumatoid arthritis. TCRdb's table, derived via immunoSEQ multiplex PCR, lists solely in-frame clones and lacks some. Altogether roughly 7,100 clones are present, about four fifths being singletons, with the ten largest covering 9.5% to 12%. Input material: CD8+ T cells sorted from blood. These receptors were collected from an adult with rheumatoid arthritis. Each CDR3 is given with its conserved first and last residue. A D gene is named only where the DNA matches it firmly. Size is omitted from some rows. Given values are once, few, many or a class for expanded clones.

CASSLVPGGTGELFF,TGTGCCAGCAGCTTAGTTCCTGGGGGAACCGGGGAGCTGTTTTTT,TRBV7-6,.,TRBJ2-2,.,15
CASSSSRGGYNEQFF,TGTGCCAGTAGTAGTTCAAGGGGGGGCTACAATGAGCAGTTCTTC,TRBV19,.,TRBJ2-1,.,15
CASSTGRSSTDTQYF,TGTGCCAGCAGTACAGGGAGGTCTAGCACAGATACGCAGTATTTT,TRBV6-4,.,TRBJ2-3,.,15
CASSLAGTGSSYEQYF,TGTGCCAGCAGCTTAGCCGGGACAGGGAGCTCCTACGAGCAGTACTTC,TRBV7-9,.,TRBJ2-7,TRBD1,16
CASSLGQVLNSYNEQFF,TGCGCCAGCAGCCTTGGACAGGTCCTTAACTCCTACAATGAGCAGTTCTTC,TRBV4-1,.,TRBJ2-1,TRBD1,17
CASSQGGRTATNEKLFF,TGCGCCAGCAGCCAAGGGGGCCGGACAGCGACTAATGAAAAACTGTTTTTT,TRBV4-1,.,TRBJ1-4,.,17
CASSLPGGRAEAFF,TGCGCCAGCAGCCTACCAGGGGGGAGGGCTGAAGCTTTCTTT,TRBV4-1,.,TRBJ1-1,TRBD1,14
CASAISTRGDTEAFF,TGTGCTAGTGCCATCTCCACCCGGGGCGACACTGAAGCTTTCTTT,TRBV12-5,.,TRBJ1-1,.,15
CASSPPGQNNSPLHF,TGTGCCAGCAGTCCCCCGGGACAAAATAATTCACCCCTCCACTTT,TRBV27,once,TRBJ1-6,.,15
CASSLGQGAREQYF,TGTGCCAGCAGCCTAGGACAGGGGGCGCGGGAGCAGTACTTC,TRBV5-4,.,TRBJ2-7,TRBD1,14
CASSQDGQGGQPQHF,TGTGCCAGCAGCCAAGATGGGCAGGGAGGTCAGCCCCAGCATTTT,TRBV7-8,few,TRBJ1-5,.,15
CASSLGLGANGQPQHF,TGTGCCAGCAGCTTGGGGCTAGGGGCAAATGGTCAGCCCCAGCATTTT,TRBV5-6,.,TRBJ1-5,.,16
CASTLKGGSGNTIYF,TGTGCCAGCACCCTAAAGGGGGGCTCTGGAAACACCATATATTTT,TRBV7-9,.,TRBJ1-3,.,15
CASSAQGADTQYF,TGTGCCAGCAGTGCCCAGGGGGCAGATACGCAGTATTTT,TRBV2,.,TRBJ2-3,TRBD1,13
CASSLVGGGNEQFF,TGTGCCAGCAGCTTAGTCGGGGGTGGCAATGAGCAGTTCTTC,TRBV7-2,.,TRBJ2-1,.,14
CASSRDSFYGYTF,TGTGCCAGCAGCCGAGACAGCTTCTATGGCTACACCTTC,TRBV6-4,.,TRBJ1-2,.,13
CASSFGDRTYEQYF,TGTGCCAGCAGTTTCGGAGACAGGACCTACGAGCAGTACTTC,TRBV28,few,TRBJ2-7,.,14
CASREGRGTEAFF,TGTGCCAGCAGAGAGGGTAGGGGAACTGAAGCTTTCTTT,TRBV27,.,TRBJ1-1,.,13
CASSLIDRSYTF,TGTGCCAGCAGCTTAATAGACCGCAGCTACACCTTC,TRBV7-8,.,TRBJ1-2,.,12
CASSYYRTAAYEQYF,TGTGCCAGCAGTTACTATAGGACAGCCGCCTACGAGCAGTACTTC,TRBV6-5,.,TRBJ2-7,.,15
CASRGGFGRSSYNEQFF,TGTGCCAGCAGGGGGGGGTTCGGTCGGAGCTCCTACAATGAGCAGTTCTTC,TRBV7-9,.,TRBJ2-1,TRBD2,17
CASSLAAQGFYEQYF,TGCGCCAGCAGCTTGGCCGCGCAGGGGTTCTACGAGCAGTACTTC,TRBV5-1,.,TRBJ2-7,.,15
CAISEVGGYGYTF,TGTGCCATCAGTGAGGTTGGCGGGTATGGCTACACCTTC,TRBV10-3,.,TRBJ1-2,.,13
CASSILEGASTGELFF,TGTGCCAGTAGTATTCTTGAGGGCGCGAGCACCGGGGAGCTGTTTTTT,TRBV19,.,TRBJ2-2,.,16
CASNIRGNGELFF,TGTGCCAGCAATATCAGGGGTAACGGGGAGCTGTTTTTT,TRBV5-6,large,TRBJ2-2,.,13
CASSWGLGNNSPLHF,TGTGCCAGCAGTTGGGGGTTGGGTAATAATTCACCCCTCCACTTT,TRBV28,few,TRBJ1-6,.,15
CASIPGEVSNQPQHF,TGTGCCAGCATCCCCGGGGAGGTTAGCAATCAGCCCCAGCATTTT,TRBV6-1,once,TRBJ1-5,.,15
CASSPDRGQETQYF,TGTGCCAGCAGTCCTGACAGGGGGCAAGAGACCCAGTACTTC,TRBV7-2,.,TRBJ2-5,TRBD1,14
CASSLVGGPAGNTIYF,TGTGCCAGCAGCTTAGTGGGGGGGCCTGCTGGAAACACCATATATTTT,TRBV7-2,.,TRBJ1-3,.,16
CASSLSTANQPQHF,TGTGCCAGCAGTTTATCGACAGCTAATCAGCCCCAGCATTTT,TRBV28,.,TRBJ1-5,.,14
CASSYWEGTNYGYTF,TGTGCCAGCAGTTACTGGGAGGGTACTAACTATGGCTACACCTTC,TRBV6-5,.,TRBJ1-2,.,15
CASSPAIDYQPQHF,TGTGCCAGCAGTCCGGCTATAGATTATCAGCCCCAGCATTTT,TRBV6-1,.,TRBJ1-5,.,14
CAISPRGVYNEQFF,TGTGCCATTTCCCCGCGGGGGGTCTACAATGAGCAGTTCTTC,TRBV19,.,TRBJ2-1,TRBD2,14
CASSPDLTGKTQYF,TGTGCCAGCAGCCCGGACCTCACCGGGAAGACCCAGTACTTC,TRBV25-1,once,TRBJ2-5,.,14
CASREAGDEQYF,TGTGCCAGCAGGGAGGCGGGCGACGAGCAGTACTTC,TRBV6-5,.,TRBJ2-7,.,12
CASSYRQGGGELFF,TGTGCCAGCAGTTACCGGCAGGGCGGCGGGGAGCTGTTTTTT,TRBV6-5,.,TRBJ2-2,.,14
CASSLHGGQPQHF,TGTGCCAGCAGCTTGCATGGCGGTCAGCCCCAGCATTTT,TRBV11-2,.,TRBJ1-5,.,13
CASSYSTGGYVGELFF,TGTGCCAGCAGTTACTCCACGGGGGGCTATGTCGGGGAGCTGTTTTTT,TRBV6-6,.,TRBJ2-2,.,16
CASTAGTANTGELFF,TGTGCTAGTACTGCGGGGACAGCGAACACCGGGGAGCTGTTTTTT,TRBV12-5,.,TRBJ2-2,.,15
CASSAWQVRDTEAFF,TGTGCCAGCAGCGCCTGGCAGGTCAGAGACACTGAAGCTTTCTTT,TRBV5-5,.,TRBJ1-1,.,15
CASSLAQGASSGANVLTF,TGTGCCAGCAGCTTGGCCCAGGGGGCTAGCTCTGGGGCCAACGTCCTGACTTTC,TRBV5-6,.,TRBJ2-6,TRBD1,18
CASSLGLGGGGYTF,TGTGCCAGCAGTCTAGGGTTAGGGGGAGGTGGCTACACCTTC,TRBV7-2,.,TRBJ1-2,.,14
CASSLESYNEQFF,TGTGCCAGCAGTCTAGAATCCTACAATGAGCAGTTCTTC,TRBV6-6,.,TRBJ2-1,.,13
CASSRDGYEQYF,TGTGCCAGCAGCCGGGACGGATACGAGCAGTACTTC,TRBV6-1,.,TRBJ2-7,.,12
CASSLEAGISGANVLTF,TGTGCCAGCAGCTTGGAAGCCGGGATCTCTGGGGCCAACGTCCTGACTTTC,TRBV5-4,.,TRBJ2-6,.,17
CASRREPGTQYF,TGTGCCAGCAGACGAGAACCAGGGACCCAGTACTTC,TRBV6-5,.,TRBJ2-5,.,12
CASRSGTGDLYGYTF,TGCGCCAGCAGGTCCGGCACAGGGGATCTCTATGGCTACACCTTC,TRBV5-1,once,TRBJ1-2,TRBD1,15
CASSYGGPTDTQYF,TGTGCCAGCAGCTACGGGGGACCCACAGATACGCAGTATTTT,TRBV9,.,TRBJ2-3,.,14
CASSMTGTGNTIYF,TGTGCCAGCAGTATGACAGGGACTGGAAACACCATATATTTT,TRBV28,.,TRBJ1-3,TRBD1,14
CASSSNNEQFF,TGTGCCAGCAGCTCGAACAATGAGCAGTTCTTC,TRBV7-9,.,TRBJ2-1,.,11
CASSEPGTEGTGGSTEAFF,TGTGCCAGCAGCGAACCCGGGACAGAGGGGACGGGGGGGAGCACTGAAGCTTTCTTT,TRBV9,.,TRBJ1-1,TRBD1,19
CASRSDSNQPQHF,TGTGCCAGCAGGTCGGATAGCAATCAGCCCCAGCATTTT,TRBV6-1,.,TRBJ1-5,.,13
CASSFATGFETQYF,TGTGCCAGCAGTTTCGCCACAGGTTTCGAGACCCAGTACTTC,TRBV28,.,TRBJ2-5,.,14
CASSALRGPNTEAFF,TGTGCCAGCAGCGCCCTCAGGGGGCCGAACACTGAAGCTTTCTTT,TRBV7-9,.,TRBJ1-1,TRBD1,15
CATLGYGRRGRGTMNTEAFF,TGTGCCACCCTGGGATATGGGCGAAGAGGGCGAGGGACCATGAACACTGAAGCTTTCTTT,TRBV28,.,TRBJ1-1,.,20
CASSLGGLAGVETQYF,TGTGCCAGCAGCTTAGGGGGCCTAGCGGGGGTAGAGACCCAGTACTTC,TRBV11-2,.,TRBJ2-5,TRBD2,16